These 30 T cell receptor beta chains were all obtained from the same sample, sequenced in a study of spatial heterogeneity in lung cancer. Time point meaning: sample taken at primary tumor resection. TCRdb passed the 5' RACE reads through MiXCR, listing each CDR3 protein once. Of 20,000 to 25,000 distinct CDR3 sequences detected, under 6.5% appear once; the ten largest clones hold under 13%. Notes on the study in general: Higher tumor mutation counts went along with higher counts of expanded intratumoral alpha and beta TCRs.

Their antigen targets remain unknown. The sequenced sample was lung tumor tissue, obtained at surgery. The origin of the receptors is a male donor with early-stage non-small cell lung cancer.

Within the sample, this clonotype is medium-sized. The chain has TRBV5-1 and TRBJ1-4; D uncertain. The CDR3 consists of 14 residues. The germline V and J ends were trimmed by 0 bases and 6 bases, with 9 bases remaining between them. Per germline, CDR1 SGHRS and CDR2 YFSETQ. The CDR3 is CASSLDGWDEKLFF. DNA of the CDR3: TGCGCCAGCAGCTTGGACGGGTGGGATGAAAAACTGTTTTTT.

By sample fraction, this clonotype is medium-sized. For the CDR3, the DNA is TGTGCCAGCAGCTTAGTACAGCAAGAGACCCAGTACTTC. This gives the protein CASSLVQQETQYF. The chain carries TRBV7-2 and TRBJ2-5; D is ambiguous. V shed 1 base and J shed 2 bases, with 5 bases lying between them. There are 13 residues in the CDR3. Germline CDR1 reads SGHTA; CDR2 reads FQGNSA. Drawing the rest from reference TRBV7-2 and TRBJ2-5, the complete variable domain is GAGVSQSPSNKVTEKGKDVELRCDPISGHTALYWYRQSLGQGLEFLIYFQGNSAPDKSGLPSDRFSAERTGGSVSTLTIQRTQQEDSAVYLCASSLVQQETQYFGPGTRLLVL.

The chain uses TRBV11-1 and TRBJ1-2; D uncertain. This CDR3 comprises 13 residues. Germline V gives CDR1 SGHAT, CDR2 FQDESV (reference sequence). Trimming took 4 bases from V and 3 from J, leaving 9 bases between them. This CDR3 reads CASSSGDDYGYTF. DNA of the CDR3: TGTGCCAGCAGCTCCGGTGACGACTATGGCTACACCTTC.

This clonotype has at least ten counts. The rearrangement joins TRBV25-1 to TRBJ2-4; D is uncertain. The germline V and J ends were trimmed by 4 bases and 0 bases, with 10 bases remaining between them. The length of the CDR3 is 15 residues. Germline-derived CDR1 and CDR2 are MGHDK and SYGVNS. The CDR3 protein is CASSVPELAKNIQYF. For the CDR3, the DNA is TGTGCCAGCAGTGTTCCAGAGCTAGCCAAAAACATTCAGTACTTC.

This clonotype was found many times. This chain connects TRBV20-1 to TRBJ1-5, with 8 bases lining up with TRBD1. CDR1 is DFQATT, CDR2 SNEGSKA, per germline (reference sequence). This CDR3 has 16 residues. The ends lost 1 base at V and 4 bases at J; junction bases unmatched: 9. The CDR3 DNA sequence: TGCAGTGCTAGAGTTTCCGGGACAGGAAAAAATCAGCCCCAGCATTTT. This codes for CSARVSGTGKNQPQHF.

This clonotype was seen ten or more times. In DNA form, the CDR3 reads TGCAGTGCTAGCAAGGGGGGGCCAGACACAGATACGCAGTATTTT. Translation gives CSASKGGPDTDTQYF. This chain joins TRBV20-1 and TRBJ2-3; perhaps TRBD2 as D (7 bases). V shed 3 bases and J shed 2 bases, with 15 bases lying between them. Germline assignment: CDR1 DFQATT and CDR2 SNEGSKA (reference sequence). The CDR3 totals 15 residues.

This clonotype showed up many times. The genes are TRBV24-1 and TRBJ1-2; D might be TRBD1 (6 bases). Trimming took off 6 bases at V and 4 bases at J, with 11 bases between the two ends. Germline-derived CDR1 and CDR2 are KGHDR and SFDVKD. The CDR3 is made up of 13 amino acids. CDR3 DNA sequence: TGTGCCACCAGTAGGGGGGAGACCTATGGCTACACCTTC. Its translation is CATSRGETYGYTF.

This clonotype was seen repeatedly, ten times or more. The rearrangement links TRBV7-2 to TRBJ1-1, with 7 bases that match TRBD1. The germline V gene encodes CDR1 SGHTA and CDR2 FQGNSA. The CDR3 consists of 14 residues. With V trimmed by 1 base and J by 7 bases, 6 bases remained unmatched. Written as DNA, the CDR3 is TGTGCCAGCAGCTTAGTTACAGGGGACAGTGAAGCTTTCTTT. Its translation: CASSLVTGDSEAFF. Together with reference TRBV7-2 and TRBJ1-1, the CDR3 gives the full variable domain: GAGVSQSPSNKVTEKGKDVELRCDPISGHTALYWYRQSLGQGLEFLIYFQGNSAPDKSGLPSDRFSAERTGGSVSTLTIQRTQQEDSAVYLCASSLVTGDSEAFFGQGTRLTVV.

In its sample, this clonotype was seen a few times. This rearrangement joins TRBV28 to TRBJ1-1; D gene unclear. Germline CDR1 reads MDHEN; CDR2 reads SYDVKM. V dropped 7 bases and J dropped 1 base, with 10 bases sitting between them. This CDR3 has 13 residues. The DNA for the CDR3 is TGTGCCAGCACAGAACTCGGGAACACTGAAGCTTTCTTT. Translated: CASTELGNTEAFF.

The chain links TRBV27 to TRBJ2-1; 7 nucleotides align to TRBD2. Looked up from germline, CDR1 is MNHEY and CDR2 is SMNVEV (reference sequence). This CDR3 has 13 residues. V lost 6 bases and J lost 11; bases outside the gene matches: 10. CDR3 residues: CASRQSGVRKQFF. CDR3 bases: TGTGCCAGCAGGCAGAGCGGGGTCCGTAAGCAGTTCTTC.

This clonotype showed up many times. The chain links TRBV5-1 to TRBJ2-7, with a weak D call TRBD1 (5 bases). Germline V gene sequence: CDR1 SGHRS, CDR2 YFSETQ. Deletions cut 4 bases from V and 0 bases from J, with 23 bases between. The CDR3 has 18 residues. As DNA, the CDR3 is TGCGCCAGCAGCCCGAATCGACCCCGCAGGGAACACTCCTACGAGCAGTACTTC. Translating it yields CASSPNRPRREHSYEQYF.

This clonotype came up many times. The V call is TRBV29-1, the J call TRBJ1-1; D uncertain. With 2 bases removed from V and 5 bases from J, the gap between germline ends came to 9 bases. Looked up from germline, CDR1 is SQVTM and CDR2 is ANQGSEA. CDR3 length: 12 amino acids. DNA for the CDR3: TGCAGCGTTGAATGGCGGAGAACTGAAGCTTTCTTT. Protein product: CSVEWRRTEAFF.

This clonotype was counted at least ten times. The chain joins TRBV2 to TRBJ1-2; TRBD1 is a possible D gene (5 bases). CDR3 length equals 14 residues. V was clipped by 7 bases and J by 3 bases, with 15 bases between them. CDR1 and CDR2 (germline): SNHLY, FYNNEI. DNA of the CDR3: TGTGCCAGCATCCCGTCTGGGGCGGACTATGGCTACACCTTC. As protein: CASIPSGADYGYTF.

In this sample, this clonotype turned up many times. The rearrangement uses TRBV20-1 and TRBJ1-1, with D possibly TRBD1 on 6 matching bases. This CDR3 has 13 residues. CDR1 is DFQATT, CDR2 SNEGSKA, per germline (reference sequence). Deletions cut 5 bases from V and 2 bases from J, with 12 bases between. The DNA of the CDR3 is TGCAGTGCTCCCCGGACAGCCAACACTGAAGCTTTCTTT. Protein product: CSAPRTANTEAFF.

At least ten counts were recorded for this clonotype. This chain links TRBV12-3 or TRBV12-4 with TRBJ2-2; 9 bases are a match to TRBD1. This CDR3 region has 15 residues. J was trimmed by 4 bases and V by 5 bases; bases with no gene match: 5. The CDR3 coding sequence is TGTGCCAGCAGTCTGGACAGGGGTACCACCGGGGAGCTGTTTTTT. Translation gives CASSLDRGTTGELFF.

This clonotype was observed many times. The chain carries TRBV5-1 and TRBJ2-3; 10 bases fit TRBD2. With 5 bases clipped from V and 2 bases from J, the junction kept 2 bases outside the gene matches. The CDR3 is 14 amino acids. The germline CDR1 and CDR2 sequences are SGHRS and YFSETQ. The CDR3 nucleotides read TGCGCCAGCAGACTAGCGGGAATCACAGATACGCAGTATTTT. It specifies CASRLAGITDTQYF. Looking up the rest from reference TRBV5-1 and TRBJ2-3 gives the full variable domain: KAGVTQTPRYLIKTRGQQVTLSCSPISGHRSVSWYQQTPGQGLQFLFEYFSETQRNKGNFPGRFSGRQFSNSRSEMNVSTLELGDSALYLCASRLAGITDTQYFGPGTRLTVL.

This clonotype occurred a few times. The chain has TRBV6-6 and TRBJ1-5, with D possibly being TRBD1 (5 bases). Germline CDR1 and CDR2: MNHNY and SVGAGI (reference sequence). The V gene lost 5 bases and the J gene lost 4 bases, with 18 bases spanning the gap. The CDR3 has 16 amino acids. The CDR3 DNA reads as TGTGCCAGCAGTCTCAGGGTCGCCGGCGGTAATCAGCCCCAGCATTTT. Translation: CASSLRVAGGNQPQHF.

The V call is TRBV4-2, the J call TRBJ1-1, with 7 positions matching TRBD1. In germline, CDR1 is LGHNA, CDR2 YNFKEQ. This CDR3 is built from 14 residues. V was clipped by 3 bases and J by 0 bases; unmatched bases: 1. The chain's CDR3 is CASSQGTVNTEAFF. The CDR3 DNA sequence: TGTGCCAGCAGCCAGGGGACAGTGAACACTGAAGCTTTCTTT.

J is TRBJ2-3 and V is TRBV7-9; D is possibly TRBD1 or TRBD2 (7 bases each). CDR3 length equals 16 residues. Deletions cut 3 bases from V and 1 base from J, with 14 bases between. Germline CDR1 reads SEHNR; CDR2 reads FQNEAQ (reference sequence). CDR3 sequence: CASSFRGGRRTDTQYF. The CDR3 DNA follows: TGTGCCAGCAGCTTCAGGGGGGGCAGACGCACAGATACGCAGTATTTT. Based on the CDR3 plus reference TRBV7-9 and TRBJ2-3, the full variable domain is DTGVSQNPRHKITKRGQNVTFRCDPISEHNRLYWYRQTLGQGPEFLTYFQNEAQLEKSRLLSDRFSAERPKGSFSTLEIQRTEQGDSAMYLCASSFRGGRRTDTQYFGPGTRLTVL.

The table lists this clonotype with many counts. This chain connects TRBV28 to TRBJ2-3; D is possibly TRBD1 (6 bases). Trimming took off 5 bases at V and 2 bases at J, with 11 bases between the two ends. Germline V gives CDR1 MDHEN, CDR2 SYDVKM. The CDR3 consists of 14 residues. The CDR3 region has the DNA TGTGCCAGCAGTATCGGACAGCCCACAGATACGCAGTATTTT. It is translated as CASSIGQPTDTQYF.

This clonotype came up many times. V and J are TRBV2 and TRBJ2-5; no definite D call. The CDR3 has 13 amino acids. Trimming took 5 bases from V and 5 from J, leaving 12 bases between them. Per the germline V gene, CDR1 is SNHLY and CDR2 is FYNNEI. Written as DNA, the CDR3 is TGTGCCAGCAGTTCCCGACTGGGTGAGACCCAGTACTTC. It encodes CASSSRLGETQYF.

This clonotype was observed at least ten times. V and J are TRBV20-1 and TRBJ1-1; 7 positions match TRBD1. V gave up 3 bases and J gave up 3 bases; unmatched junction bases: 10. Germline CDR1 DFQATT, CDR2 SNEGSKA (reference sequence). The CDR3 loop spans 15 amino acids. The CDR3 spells CSARPGRGGHTEAFF. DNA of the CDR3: TGCAGTGCTAGGCCGGGCAGGGGGGGGCACACTGAAGCTTTCTTT.

This CDR3 is CASSFGRLPATQYF. CDR3 sequence (DNA): TGTGCCAGCAGCTTCGGTAGACTCCCCGCTACGCAGTATTTT. This chain connects TRBV7-3 to TRBJ2-3; D is ambiguous. Germline CDR1 is SGHTA and CDR2 is FQGTGA. CDR3 length equals 14 residues. With 3 bases removed from V and 8 bases from J, the gap between germline ends came to 15 bases. Full variable domain (rest looked up from reference TRBV7-3 and TRBJ2-3): GAGVSQTPSNKVTEKGKYVELRCDPISGHTALYWYRQSLGQGPEFLIYFQGTGAADDSGLPNDRFFAVRPEGSVSTLKIQRTERGDSAVYLCASSFGRLPATQYFGPGTRLTVL.

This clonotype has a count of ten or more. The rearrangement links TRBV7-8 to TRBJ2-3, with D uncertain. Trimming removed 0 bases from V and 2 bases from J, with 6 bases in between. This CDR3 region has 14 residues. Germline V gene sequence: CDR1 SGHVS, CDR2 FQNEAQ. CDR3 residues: CASSLAEATDTQYF. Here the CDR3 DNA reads TGTGCCAGCAGCTTAGCGGAAGCCACAGATACGCAGTATTTT.

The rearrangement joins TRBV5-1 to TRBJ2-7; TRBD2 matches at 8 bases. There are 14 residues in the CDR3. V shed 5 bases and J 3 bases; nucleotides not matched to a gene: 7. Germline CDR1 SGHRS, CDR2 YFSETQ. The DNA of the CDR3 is TGCGCCAGCAGAAGAGCGGGAGCCCTCTACGAGCAGTACTTC. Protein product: CASRRAGALYEQYF.

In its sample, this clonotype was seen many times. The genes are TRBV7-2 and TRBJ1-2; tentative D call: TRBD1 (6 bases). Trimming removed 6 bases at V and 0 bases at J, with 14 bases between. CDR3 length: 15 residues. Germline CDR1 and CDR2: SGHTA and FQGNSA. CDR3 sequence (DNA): TGTGCCAGCAGGGGGGCGGCCTCTCCTAACTATGGCTACACCTTC. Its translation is CASRGAASPNYGYTF.

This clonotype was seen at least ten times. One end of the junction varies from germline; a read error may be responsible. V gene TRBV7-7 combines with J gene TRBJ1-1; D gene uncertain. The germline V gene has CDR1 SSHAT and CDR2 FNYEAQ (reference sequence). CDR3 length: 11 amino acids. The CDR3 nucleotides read TGTGCTAGCAGCGAAGGCCTTGAAGCTTTCTTT. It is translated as CASSEGLEAFF. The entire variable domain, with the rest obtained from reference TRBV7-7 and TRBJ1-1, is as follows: GAGVSQSPRYKVTKRGQDVTLRCDPISSHATLYWYQQALGQGPEFLTYFNYEAQPDKSGLPSDRFSAERPEGSISTLTIQRTEQRDSAMYRCASSEGLEAFFGQGTRLTVV.

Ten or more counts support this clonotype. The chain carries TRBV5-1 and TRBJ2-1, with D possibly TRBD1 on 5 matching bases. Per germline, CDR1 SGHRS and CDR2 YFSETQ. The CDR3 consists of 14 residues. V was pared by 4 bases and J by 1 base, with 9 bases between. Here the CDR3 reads CASSPQGSYNEQFF. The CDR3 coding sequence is TGCGCCAGCAGCCCCCAGGGATCCTACAATGAGCAGTTCTTC.

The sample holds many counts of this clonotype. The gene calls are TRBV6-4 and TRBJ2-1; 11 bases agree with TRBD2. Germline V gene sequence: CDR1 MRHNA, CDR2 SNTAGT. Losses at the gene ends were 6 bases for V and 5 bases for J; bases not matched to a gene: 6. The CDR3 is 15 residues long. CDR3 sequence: CASRVLAGAHNEQFF. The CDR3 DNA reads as TGTGCCAGCAGAGTACTAGCGGGGGCCCACAATGAGCAGTTCTTC.

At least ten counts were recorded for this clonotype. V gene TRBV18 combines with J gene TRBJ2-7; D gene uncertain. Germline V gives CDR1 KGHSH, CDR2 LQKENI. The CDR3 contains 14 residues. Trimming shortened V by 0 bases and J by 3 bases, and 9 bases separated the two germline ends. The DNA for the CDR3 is TGTGCCAGCTCACCACCAGCCCACATCTACGAGCAGTACTTC. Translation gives CASSPPAHIYEQYF.